This section outlines one TCR beta chain sequence together with its context. Its specificity is unknown. The data derive from a study of cytomegalovirus exposure and HLA in healthy donors. Study-wide context: Of all 400 or so donors who were genotyped, 75% to 90% belonged to the Caucasian-associated ancestry cluster. Study-wide results and caveats: Owing to their indistinguishability, certain V segments, notably TRBV6-2 and TRBV6-3, were excluded. The authors later linked a missense DCLRE1C variant to TCR beta V- and J-gene trimming.

The PCR employed 60 Vbeta primers together with 13 Jbeta primers. The data were produced by immunoSEQ multiplex PCR, yet TCRdb's version contains in-frame clones alone and is incomplete. The data show 100,000 or so clones, over 60% seen once. Trimming stripped 1 base from V and 0 bases from J, with 13 bases between. Germline-derived CDR1 and CDR2 are SGHAT and FQNNGV. This CDR3 comprises 16 residues. The clonotype comes from a female donor in good health and CMV-seropositive. The V and J genes are TRBV11-2 and TRBJ2-7, with D perhaps matching TRBD2 (5 bases). Input material: PBMCs. CDR3 in amino acids: CASSLVSGYSSYEQYF. In DNA, the CDR3 is TGTGCCAGCAGCTTAGTTTCGGGGTACAGCTCCTACGAGCAGTACTTC. The entire variable domain, with the rest obtained from reference TRBV11-2 and TRBJ2-7, is as follows: EAGVAQSPRYKIIEKRQSVAFWCNPISGHATLYWYQQILGQGPKLLIQFQNNGVVDDSQLPKDRFSAERLKGVDSTLKIQPAKLEDSAVYLCASSLVSGYSSYEQYFGPGTRLTVT.